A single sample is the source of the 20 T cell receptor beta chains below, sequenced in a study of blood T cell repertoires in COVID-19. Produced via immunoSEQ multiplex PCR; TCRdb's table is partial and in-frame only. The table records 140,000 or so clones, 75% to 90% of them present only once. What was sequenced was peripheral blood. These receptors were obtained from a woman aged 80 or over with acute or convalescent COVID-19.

This CDR3 reads CASRPTSGGFSYEQYF. As DNA, the CDR3 is TGTGCCAGCAGGCCCACTAGCGGGGGCTTCTCCTACGAGCAGTACTTC. The chain recombines TRBV7-2 with TRBJ2-7; 11 nucleotides line up with TRBD2. J gave up 0 bases and V 6 bases, and 7 bases lay outside the gene matches. CDR3 length: 16 residues. Germline assignment: CDR1 SGHTA and CDR2 FQGNSA. The full variable domain, with the rest looked up from reference TRBV7-2 and TRBJ2-7, is GAGVSQSPSNKVTEKGKDVELRCDPISGHTALYWYRQSLGQGLEFLIYFQGNSAPDKSGLPSDRFSAERTGGSVSTLTIQRTQQEDSAVYLCASRPTSGGFSYEQYFGPGTRLTVT.

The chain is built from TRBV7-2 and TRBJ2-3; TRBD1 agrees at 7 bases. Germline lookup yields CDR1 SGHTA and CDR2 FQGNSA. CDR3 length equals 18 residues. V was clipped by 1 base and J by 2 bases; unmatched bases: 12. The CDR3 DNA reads TGTGCCAGCAGCTTAGTTTCGGGACAGCATAGTGACACAGATACGCAGTATTTT. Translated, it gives CASSLVSGQHSDTDTQYF.

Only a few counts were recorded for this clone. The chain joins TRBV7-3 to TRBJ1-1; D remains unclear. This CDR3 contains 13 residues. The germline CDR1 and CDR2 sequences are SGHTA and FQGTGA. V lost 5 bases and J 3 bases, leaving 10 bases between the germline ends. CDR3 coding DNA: TGTGCCAGCAGCCCTCAGAGGGACACTGAAGCTTTCTTT. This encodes CASSPQRDTEAFF.

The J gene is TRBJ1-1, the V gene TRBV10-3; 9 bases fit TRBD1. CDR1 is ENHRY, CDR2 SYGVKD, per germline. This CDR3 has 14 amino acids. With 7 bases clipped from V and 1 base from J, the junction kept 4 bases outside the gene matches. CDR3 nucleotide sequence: TGTGCCATCACTCCGGGACAGGGGAACACTGAAGCTTTCTTT. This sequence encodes CAITPGQGNTEAFF.

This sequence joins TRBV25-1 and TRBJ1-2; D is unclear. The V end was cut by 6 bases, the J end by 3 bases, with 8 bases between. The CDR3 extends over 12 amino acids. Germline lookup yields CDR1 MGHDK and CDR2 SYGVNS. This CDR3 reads CASRGGDYGYTF. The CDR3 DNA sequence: TGTGCCAGCAGGGGAGGTGACTATGGCTACACCTTC.

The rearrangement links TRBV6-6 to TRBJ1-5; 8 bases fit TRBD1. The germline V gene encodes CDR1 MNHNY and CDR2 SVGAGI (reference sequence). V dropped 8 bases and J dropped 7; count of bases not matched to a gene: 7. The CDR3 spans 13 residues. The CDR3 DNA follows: TGTGCCAGCGATCAGGACAGGGTACAGCCCCAGCATTTT. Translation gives CASDQDRVQPQHF.

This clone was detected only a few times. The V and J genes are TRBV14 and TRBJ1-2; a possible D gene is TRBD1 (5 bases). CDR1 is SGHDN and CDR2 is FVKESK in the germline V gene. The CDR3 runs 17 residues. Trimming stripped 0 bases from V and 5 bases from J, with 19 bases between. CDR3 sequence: CASSQDQGPGRTYGYTF. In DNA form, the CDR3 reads TGTGCCAGCAGCCAAGATCAGGGACCAGGGAGGACATATGGCTACACCTTC. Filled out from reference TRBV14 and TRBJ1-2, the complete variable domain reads EAGVTQFPSHSVIEKGQTVTLRCDPISGHDNLYWYRRVMGKEIKFLLHFVKESKQDESGMPNNRFLAERTGGTYSTLKVQPAELEDSGVYFCASSQDQGPGRTYGYTFGSGTRLTVV.

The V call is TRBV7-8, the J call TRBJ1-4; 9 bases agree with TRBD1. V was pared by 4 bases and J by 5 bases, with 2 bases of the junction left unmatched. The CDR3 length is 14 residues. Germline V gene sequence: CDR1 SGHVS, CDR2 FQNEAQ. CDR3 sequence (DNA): TGTGCCAGCAGCTACGGACAGGGGAATGAAAAACTGTTTTTT. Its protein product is CASSYGQGNEKLFF. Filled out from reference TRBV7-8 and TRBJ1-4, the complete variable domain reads GAGVSQSPRYKVAKRGQDVALRCDPISGHVSLFWYQQALGQGPEFLTYFQNEAQLDKSGLPSDRFFAERPEGSVSTLKIQRTQQEDSAVYLCASSYGQGNEKLFFGSGTQLSVL.

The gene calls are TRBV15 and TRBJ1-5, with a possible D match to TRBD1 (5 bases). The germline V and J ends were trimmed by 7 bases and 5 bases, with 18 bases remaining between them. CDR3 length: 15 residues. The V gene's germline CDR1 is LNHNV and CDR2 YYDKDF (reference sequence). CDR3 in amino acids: CATTAAGRGDQPQHF. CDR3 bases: TGTGCCACCACCGCCGCCGGGAGGGGCGATCAGCCCCAGCATTTT. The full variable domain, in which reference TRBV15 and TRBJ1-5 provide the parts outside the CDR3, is DAMVIQNPRYQVTQFGKPVTLSCSQTLNHNVMYWYQQKSSQAPKLLFHYYDKDFNNEADTPDNFQSRRPNTSFCFLDIRSPGLGDTAMYLCATTAAGRGDQPQHFGDGTRLSIL.

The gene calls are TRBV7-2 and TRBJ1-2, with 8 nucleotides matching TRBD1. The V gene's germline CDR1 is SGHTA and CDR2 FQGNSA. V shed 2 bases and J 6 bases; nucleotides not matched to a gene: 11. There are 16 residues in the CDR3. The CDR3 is CASSLQGSQGAHGYTF. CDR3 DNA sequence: TGTGCCAGCAGCTTACAGGGGTCCCAGGGGGCCCATGGCTACACCTTC.

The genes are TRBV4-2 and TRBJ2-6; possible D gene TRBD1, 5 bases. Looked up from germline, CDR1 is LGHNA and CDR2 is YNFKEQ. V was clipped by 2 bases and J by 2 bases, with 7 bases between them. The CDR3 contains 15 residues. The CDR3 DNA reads TGTGCCAGCAGCCAACAGGGCCCTGGGGCCAACGTCCTGACTTTC. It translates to CASSQQGPGANVLTF.

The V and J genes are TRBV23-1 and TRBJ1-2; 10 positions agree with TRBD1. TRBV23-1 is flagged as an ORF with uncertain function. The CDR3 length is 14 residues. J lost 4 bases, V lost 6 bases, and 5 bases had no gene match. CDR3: CASSRTGGVYGYTF. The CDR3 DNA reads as TGCGCCAGCAGCCGGACAGGGGGTGTCTATGGCTACACCTTC.

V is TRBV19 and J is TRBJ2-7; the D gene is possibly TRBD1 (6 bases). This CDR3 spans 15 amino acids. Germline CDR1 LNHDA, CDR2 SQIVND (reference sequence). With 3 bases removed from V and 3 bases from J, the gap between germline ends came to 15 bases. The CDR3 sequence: CASSMPGQNLYEQYF. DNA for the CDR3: TGTGCCAGTAGTATGCCCGGACAGAACCTCTACGAGCAGTACTTC.

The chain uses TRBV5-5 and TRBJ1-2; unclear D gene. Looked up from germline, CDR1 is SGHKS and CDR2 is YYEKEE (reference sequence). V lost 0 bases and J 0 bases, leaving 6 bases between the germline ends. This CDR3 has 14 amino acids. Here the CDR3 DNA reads TGTGCCAGCAGCTTGGGAGGAACTAACTATGGCTACACCTTC. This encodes CASSLGGTNYGYTF.

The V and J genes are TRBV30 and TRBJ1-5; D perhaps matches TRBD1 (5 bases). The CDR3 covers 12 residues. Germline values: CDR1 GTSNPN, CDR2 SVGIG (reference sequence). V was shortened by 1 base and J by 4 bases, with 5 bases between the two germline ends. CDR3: CAWSGQNQPQHF. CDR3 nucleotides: TGTGCCTGGAGTGGACAGAATCAGCCCCAGCATTTT.

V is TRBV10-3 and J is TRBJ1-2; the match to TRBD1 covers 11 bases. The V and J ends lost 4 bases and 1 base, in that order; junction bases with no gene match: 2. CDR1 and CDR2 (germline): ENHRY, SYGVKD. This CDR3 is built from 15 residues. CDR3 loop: CAISGTGGHNYGYTF. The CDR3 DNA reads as TGTGCCATCAGTGGGACAGGGGGCCATAACTATGGCTACACCTTC.

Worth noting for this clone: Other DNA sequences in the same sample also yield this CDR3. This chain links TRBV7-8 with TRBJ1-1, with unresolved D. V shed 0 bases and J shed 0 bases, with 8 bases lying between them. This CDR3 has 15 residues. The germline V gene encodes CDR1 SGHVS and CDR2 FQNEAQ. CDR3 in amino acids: CASSLATAMNTEAFF. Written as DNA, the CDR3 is TGTGCCAGCAGCTTAGCCACAGCAATGAACACTGAAGCTTTCTTT.

The CDR3 loop reads CASSRGTGWAGELFF. As DNA, the CDR3 is TGTGCCAGCAGCAGGGGGACAGGGTGGGCCGGGGAGCTGTTTTTT. The rearrangement joins TRBV13 to TRBJ2-2; 9 bases fit TRBD1. From germline, CDR1 is PRHDT and CDR2 FYEKMQ (reference sequence). Germline trimming cut 5 bases from V and 6 bases from J; bases unmatched to any gene: 7. The CDR3 has 15 residues.

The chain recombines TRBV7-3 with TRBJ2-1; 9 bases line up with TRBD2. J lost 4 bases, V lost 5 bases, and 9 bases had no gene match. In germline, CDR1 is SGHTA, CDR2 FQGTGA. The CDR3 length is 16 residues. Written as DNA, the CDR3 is TGTGCCAGCAGCAATCCCAGCGGGGGGAAATACAATGAGCAGTTCTTC. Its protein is CASSNPSGGKYNEQFF.

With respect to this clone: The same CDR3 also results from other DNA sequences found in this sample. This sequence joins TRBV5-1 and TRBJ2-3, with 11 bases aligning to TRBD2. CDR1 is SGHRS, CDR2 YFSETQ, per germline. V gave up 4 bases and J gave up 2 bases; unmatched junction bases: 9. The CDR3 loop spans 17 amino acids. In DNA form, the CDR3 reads TGCGCCAGCAGCCCGTTAACTAGCGGGAGATACACAGATACGCAGTATTTT. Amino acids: CASSPLTSGRYTDTQYF.